These T cell receptor beta chains were read from a single sample in a study of shared clonotypes between healthy human individuals. This table comes from immunoSEQ multiplex PCR, and its TCRdb copy is limited to in-frame clones, with some not included. The table records millions of clones, approximately 94% of them present only once. The source material was naive CD4+ T cells sorted from blood. The receptors shown here come from a man younger than 35 in good health. Each CDR3 is given without its conserved first and last residue.

CDR3 protein	V gene	J gene
ASSETGLALNEQY	TRBV25-1	TRBJ2-7
ASSLNTNEKLF	TRBV11-2	TRBJ1-4
RVSTRYGYT	TRBV20-1	TRBJ1-2
ASSSGTANTGELF	TRBV6-1	TRBJ2-2
ASSLGGDGELF	TRBV7-9	TRBJ2-2
ASGQGRSMNTEAF	TRBV28	TRBJ1-1
ASSPYGVGGTGELF	TRBV7-2	TRBJ2-2
ASSFSGRADTQY	TRBV5-1	TRBJ2-3
AISPGREEGQF	TRBV10-3	TRBJ2-1
ASSYAGNEQY	TRBV6-5	TRBJ2-7
ASSVQLLSGRAGNEQF	TRBV7-2	TRBJ2-1
ASGLVRGPGGSGETQY	TRBV12-5	TRBJ2-5
ATAPGTASPQETQY	TRBV10-3	TRBJ2-5
ATSRVEAGGYEQY	TRBV15	TRBJ2-7
ASSPAGTSEVRQY	TRBV9	TRBJ2-7
ASSLGSGGAVHYGYT	TRBV7-9	TRBJ1-2
AWRHPEAF	TRBV30	TRBJ1-1
ASSRAYNEQF	TRBV7-2	TRBJ2-1
ASSLRTSVNYEQY	TRBV5-6	TRBJ2-7
ASSLTGGKSGEKLF	TRBV11-2	TRBJ1-4